A single sample gave rise to the 25 T cell receptor beta chains below, sequenced in a study of glioma-infiltrating T cells after dendritic cell vaccination. Time point of the sample: after dendritic cell vaccination, including at tumor progression/relapse. Assay: immunoSEQ multiplex PCR; the TCRdb copy retains only in-frame clones and omits some. The table lists about 65,000 clones, about nine tenths of them singletons. This material consisted of blood, taken after dendritic cell vaccination. These receptor sequences come from a human donor with glioblastoma.

The chain links TRBV2 to TRBJ1-1; D call uncertain. Germline assignment: CDR1 SNHLY and CDR2 FYNNEI. Trimming left V 11 bases short and J 4 bases short, with 14 bases between. This CDR3 has 12 amino acids. DNA of the CDR3: TGTGCCCTCACAGCGGGGTTCACTGAAGCTTTCTTT. It yields the protein CALTAGFTEAFF.

This chain connects TRBV9 to TRBJ1-1, with D hard to call. The CDR3 has 15 amino acids. Germline-derived CDR1 and CDR2 are SGDLS and YYNGEE. V was cut by 1 base and J by 0 bases, with 10 bases left in between. For the CDR3, the DNA is TGTGCCAGCAGCGTATCCAAAGACATGAACACTGAAGCTTTCTTT. It codes for CASSVSKDMNTEAFF. Based on the CDR3 plus reference TRBV9 and TRBJ1-1, the full variable domain is DSGVTQTPKHLITATGQRVTLRCSPRSGDLSVYWYQQSLDQGLQFLIQYYNGEERAKGNILERFSAQQFPDLHSELNLSSLELGDSALYFCASSVSKDMNTEAFFGQGTRLTVV.

CDR3 region: CASSLNSGAGEAFF. For the CDR3, the DNA is TGTGCCAGCAGTTTAAATTCAGGGGCGGGTGAAGCTTTCTTT. This rearrangement joins TRBV27 to TRBJ1-1; TRBD1 is a possible D gene (6 bases). V was cut by 2 bases and J by 7 bases, with 14 bases left in between. Germline values: CDR1 MNHEY, CDR2 SMNVEV (reference sequence). This CDR3 spans 14 amino acids.

This rearrangement joins TRBV19 to TRBJ1-2; D is uncertain. V was shortened by 4 bases and J by 6 bases, with 18 bases between the two germline ends. CDR1 is LNHDA, CDR2 SQIVND, per germline (reference sequence). The CDR3 is made up of 15 amino acids. The CDR3 is CASSTPGFIPHGYTF. The CDR3 DNA reads as TGTGCCAGTAGTACCCCGGGATTCATACCCCATGGCTACACCTTC.

The table lists this clone with a count of one. The sample has other DNA sequences that encode this CDR3 too. V usage is TRBV7-2 and J usage is TRBJ1-6; 7 nucleotides line up with TRBD1. The CDR3 sequence is 19 residues long. Looked up from germline, CDR1 is SGHTA and CDR2 is FQGNSA. The V segment lost 6 bases and the J segment 5 bases; nucleotides outside the gene matches: 19. CDR3 in DNA: TGTGCCAGCAGATTAAGGCACAACAGGGGAGAAGGGAATAATTCACCCCTCCACTTT. Its translation: CASRLRHNRGEGNNSPLHF.

This chain links TRBV11-2 with TRBJ2-1, with D tentatively TRBD1 (6 bases). From germline, CDR1 is SGHAT and CDR2 FQNNGV. This CDR3 spans 15 amino acids. V dropped 10 bases and J dropped 9 bases, with 25 bases sitting between them. The CDR3 nucleotides are TGTGCCACCTCCCCCCTTGGGGGCGACGGCCCTGAGCAGTTCTTC. It is translated as CATSPLGGDGPEQFF. Full variable domain (rest looked up from reference TRBV11-2 and TRBJ2-1): EAGVAQSPRYKIIEKRQSVAFWCNPISGHATLYWYQQILGQGPKLLIQFQNNGVVDDSQLPKDRFSAERLKGVDSTLKIQPAKLEDSAVYLCATSPLGGDGPEQFFGPGTRLTVL.

This chain uses TRBV5-1 with TRBJ2-7, with a tentative D call TRBD1 (7 bases). CDR3 length: 13 amino acids. V lost 4 bases and J lost 3, with 11 bases in between. Per germline, CDR1 SGHRS and CDR2 YFSETQ. The CDR3 spells CASSDQGGYEQYF. In DNA, the CDR3 is TGCGCCAGCAGCGACCAGGGGGGCTACGAGCAGTACTTC.

The genes are TRBV9 and TRBJ1-4; D remains ambiguous. Germline-derived CDR1 and CDR2 are SGDLS and YYNGEE. V lost 2 bases and J 2 bases, leaving 7 bases between the germline ends. CDR3 size: 14 residues. The DNA for the CDR3 is TGTGCCAGCAGCGTTAGCTGGACTAATGAAAAACTGTTTTTT. This codes for CASSVSWTNEKLFF.

The chain uses TRBV5-1 and TRBJ1-2; the match to TRBD1 covers 11 bases. The CDR3 is 14 amino acids. V was pared by 2 bases and J by 8 bases, with 5 bases of the junction left unmatched. Germline CDR1 and CDR2: SGHRS and YFSETQ. CDR3 amino acids: CASSLGQGAGGYTF. In DNA form, the CDR3 reads TGCGCCAGCAGCTTAGGACAGGGGGCTGGAGGCTACACCTTC.

The CDR3, as DNA: TGTGCCAGCAGCACCGGGACAGAGTTATATGGCTACACCTTC. It codes for CASSTGTELYGYTF. The rearrangement uses TRBV7-2 and TRBJ1-2; TRBD1 matches at 7 bases. V lost 5 bases, J lost 5 bases, and 8 bases stayed unmatched. Per the germline V gene, CDR1 is SGHTA and CDR2 is FQGNSA. CDR3 length: 14 residues.

The chain employs TRBV6-5 and TRBJ1-1; 7 bases fit TRBD1. Germline CDR1 reads MNHEY; CDR2 reads SVGAGI. There are 13 residues in the CDR3. After removal of 8 bases from V and 3 bases from J, the junction contained 6 bases not matched to a gene. CDR3 in DNA: TGTGCCAGCTTAGGGGGCAAGGACACTGAAGCTTTCTTT. It codes for CASLGGKDTEAFF.

The chain recombines TRBV19 with TRBJ1-2; tentatively, D is TRBD1 (5 bases). CDR1 and CDR2 from the germline V gene are LNHDA and SQIVND (reference sequence). This CDR3 is 15 amino acids long. Trimming left V 6 bases short and J 5 bases short, with 19 bases between. The CDR3 DNA reads as TGTGCCAGTAGACCTTCAGGGTTATCACAGTATGGCTACACCTTC. This sequence encodes CASRPSGLSQYGYTF.

The J gene is TRBJ1-1, the V gene TRBV7-9, with a possible D match to TRBD1 (5 bases). Germline V gene lookup returns CDR1 SEHNR and CDR2 FQNEAQ (reference sequence). Trimming cost V 5 bases and J 4 bases, with 8 bases left between them. This CDR3 is 12 amino acids long. CDR3 protein: CASSGGGTEAFF. The CDR3 bases are TGTGCCAGCAGCGGGGGGGGCACTGAAGCTTTCTTT.

This sequence joins TRBV7-2 and TRBJ2-1; 7 bases are a match to TRBD2. CDR1 is SGHTA and CDR2 is FQGNSA in the germline V gene. Trimming took 4 bases from V and 4 from J; bases not matched to a gene: 1. This CDR3 comprises 13 residues. The DNA of the CDR3 is TGTGCCAGCAGCTCTAGCGGATACAATGAGCAGTTCTTC. This sequence encodes CASSSSGYNEQFF.

The chain joins TRBV18 to TRBJ1-5; 9 bases align to TRBD1. Germline CDR1 KGHSH, CDR2 LQKENI. The CDR3 loop spans 16 amino acids. The trim removed 3 bases at V and 0 bases at J, leaving 3 bases unmatched. CDR3 amino acids: CASSPTGGRSNQPQHF. The DNA for the CDR3 is TGTGCCAGCTCACCGACAGGGGGGCGTAGCAATCAGCCCCAGCATTTT.

The rearrangement links TRBV6-5 to TRBJ2-1, with D hard to call. The length of the CDR3 is 11 residues. Germline CDR1 reads MNHEY; CDR2 reads SVGAGI. The ends were cut back, 8 bases at V and 11 bases at J, with 13 bases in the middle. The CDR3 DNA is TGTGCCAGCTATGGCTTTTTAAAGCAGTTCTTC. Protein sequence: CASYGFLKQFF.

The chain couples TRBV18 to TRBJ1-2; D unclear. The germline CDR1 and CDR2 sequences are KGHSH and LQKENI. V shed 3 bases and J shed 7 bases, with 6 bases lying between them. The CDR3 has 11 residues. The CDR3 loop is CASSPGPGYTF. CDR3 bases: TGTGCCAGCTCACCGGGCCCTGGCTACACCTTC.

The chain is built from TRBV19 and TRBJ2-7; tentative D call: TRBD1 (6 bases). V was shortened by 6 bases and J by 2 bases, with 14 bases between the two germline ends. From germline, CDR1 is LNHDA and CDR2 SQIVND (reference sequence). This CDR3 region has 14 residues. The CDR3 bases are TGTGCCAGTAGCCCATCAGGGGACGCCTACGAGCAGTACTTC. As protein: CASSPSGDAYEQYF.

The chain combines TRBV18 with TRBJ2-7, with a tentative D call TRBD1 (6 bases). Trimming removed 5 bases at V and 2 bases at J, with 10 bases between. Germline V gene data show CDR1 as KGHSH and CDR2 as LQKENI. The CDR3 covers 13 residues. In DNA, the CDR3 is TGTGCCAGCTCAACAGACAGGACCTACGAGCAGTACTTC. Protein: CASSTDRTYEQYF.

The chain employs TRBV5-4 and TRBJ1-6; D is possibly TRBD1 (6 bases). This CDR3 is 13 amino acids long. The V end lost 3 bases, the J end lost 12 bases, and 13 bases lay between the germline ends. Per germline, CDR1 SGHNT and CDR2 YYREEE (reference sequence). The CDR3 DNA reads as TGTGCCAGCAGCTCCAGTCAGGGGCGACCCCTCCACTTT. Translation gives CASSSSQGRPLHF. Full variable domain (missing parts from reference TRBV5-4 and TRBJ1-6): ETGVTQSPTHLIKTRGQQVTLRCSSQSGHNTVSWYQQALGQGPQFIFQYYREEENGRGNFPPRFSGLQFPNYSSELNVNALELDDSALYLCASSSSQGRPLHFGNGTRLTVT.

The rearrangement joins TRBV4-1 to TRBJ2-5, with 7 bases lining up with TRBD1. The DNA end is a closer match to TRBJ2-7, so the J assignment may be wrong. CDR3 size: 16 residues. Per germline, CDR1 MGHRA and CDR2 YSYEKL. CDR3 amino acids: CASSHPRDSASYEQYF. CDR3 bases: TGCGCCAGCAGCCACCCCAGGGACAGCGCTTCCTACGAGCAGTACTTC.

The V gene is TRBV5-4, the J gene TRBJ1-6; TRBD1 agrees at 7 bases. The CDR3 length is 16 residues. Unmatched junction bases numbered 10, after V lost 4 bases and J lost 6 bases. Germline CDR1 reads SGHNT; CDR2 reads YYREEE (reference sequence). The CDR3 region has the DNA TGTGCCAGCAGCCGGGACAGCCTCAGGGGTAATTCACCCCTCCACTTT. This codes for CASSRDSLRGNSPLHF.

The chain uses TRBV5-1 and TRBJ1-6, with TRBD1 identical over 8 bases. CDR3 length equals 16 residues. V shed 2 bases, J shed 6 bases, and the junction held 7 bases outside the gene matches. CDR1 and CDR2 (germline): SGHRS, YFSETQ. The CDR3 nucleotides are TGCGCCAGCAGCTTCACCGGGACAGGCTCTAATTCACCCCTCCACTTT. Protein: CASSFTGTGSNSPLHF.

CDR3 DNA: TGTGCCAGCAGCTTAGCGAGTCCTTTCTCTGGAAACACCATATATTTT. The encoded protein is CASSLASPFSGNTIYF. This chain connects TRBV7-2 to TRBJ1-3; D gene uncertain. Trimming took 0 bases from V and 0 from J, leaving 9 bases between them. The CDR3 contains 16 residues. Germline V CDR1 and CDR2: SGHTA, FQGNSA.

The chain employs TRBV30 and TRBJ2-1; D is possibly TRBD1 (7 bases). The CDR3 loop spans 12 amino acids. CDR1 is GTSNPN and CDR2 is SVGIG in the germline V gene (reference sequence). V lost 2 bases and J lost 7, with 9 bases in between. Here the CDR3 DNA reads TGTGCCTGGAGTCCAGGGGGGAATGAGCAGTTCTTC. Translating it yields CAWSPGGNEQFF.